This TCR beta chain stems from a study of cytotoxic CD8 clonotypes in ibrutinib-treated CLL. General observations from the study: Elevated clonality accompanied ibrutinib response, with a return toward baseline values at progression. Treatment saw public clonotypes, which were uncommon, either contract or stay stable. Patients showed higher baseline clonality than age-matched healthy donors, and it tracked circulating CD8+ T-cell counts.

This CDR3 contains 13 residues. V lost 2 bases and J 6 bases, leaving 8 bases between the germline ends. The V gene's germline CDR1 is LNHDA and CDR2 SQIVND (reference sequence). A note on this clone: Its specificity is not known.

Sequencing was performed with immunoSEQ multiplex PCR; in TCRdb, only in-frame clones are kept and a portion is missing. The sample consists of 40,000 or so clones, around 70% of them appearing once. The chain couples TRBV19 to TRBJ2-4; perhaps TRBD1 as D (5 bases). This clonotype originated in a human donor with chronic lymphocytic leukemia. Here the sequenced sample was PBMCs, taken at disease progression, from a patient treated with ibrutinib. CDR3 amino acids: CASSIITGNIQYF. CDR3 in DNA: TGTGCCAGTAGTATAATCACAGGAAACATTCAGTACTTC.